The 29 T cell receptor beta chains below come from one sample, sequenced in a study of blood T cells in healthy people across ages. Primers used in a second PCR of about 6 to 12 cycles were a sample-barcoded 5' primer and a J-beta primer mix. MiXCR, applied by TCRdb to the 5' RACE reads, yields one record per CDR3 protein. The profile covers 1.5 million to 2 million distinct CDR3 sequences, with 40% to 55% appearing a single time and over 2% taken by the ten largest. Sequencing input: blood. The origin of the receptors is a middle-aged woman in good health.

J is TRBJ2-3 and V is TRBV20-1, with 11 bases matching TRBD2. Germline V gives CDR1 DFQATT, CDR2 SNEGSKA (reference sequence). V gave up 5 bases and J gave up 10 bases; unmatched junction bases: 11. CDR3 length equals 14 residues. CDR3 in amino acids: CSAPRTSGLWAQYF. Written as DNA, the CDR3 is TGCAGTGCTCCTCGGACTAGCGGGCTCTGGGCGCAGTATTTT.

This clonotype was seen more than once but under ten times. The chain has TRBV7-2 and TRBJ2-5; tentative D call: TRBD2 (6 bases). This CDR3 is built from 15 residues. The germline CDR1 and CDR2 sequences are SGHTA and FQGNSA. Trimming cost V 8 bases and J 5 bases, with 21 bases left between them. For the CDR3, the DNA is TGTGCCAGCTCCCGGGGGTCGGGTTTGGTGGAGACCCAGTACTTC. It yields the protein CASSRGSGLVETQYF.

This chain links TRBV5-1 with TRBJ2-7; 9 bases line up with TRBD2. The germline V gene encodes CDR1 SGHRS and CDR2 YFSETQ. This CDR3 contains 16 residues. V shed 4 bases, J shed 2 bases, and the junction held 10 bases outside the gene matches. CDR3 bases: TGCGCCAGCAGCATATTAGCGGGGGAGAAAACCTACGAGCAGTACTTC. Translated, it gives CASSILAGEKTYEQYF.

The gene calls are TRBV20-1 and TRBJ2-3; 10 nucleotides agree with TRBD1. CDR3 size: 16 residues. CDR1 and CDR2 from the germline V gene are DFQATT and SNEGSKA (reference sequence). V lost 0 bases to trimming and J lost 4 bases; unmatched junction nucleotides: 7. The CDR3 here is CSARDPDRGRADTQYF. The CDR3 DNA follows: TGCAGTGCTAGAGACCCCGACAGGGGGCGCGCAGATACGCAGTATTTT.

The chain recombines TRBV28 with TRBJ1-2, with a possible D match to TRBD1 (6 bases). The germline V and J ends were trimmed by 6 bases and 7 bases, with 21 bases remaining between them. CDR3 size: 15 residues. Germline V gene sequence: CDR1 MDHEN, CDR2 SYDVKM. The CDR3 here is CASRTARRGPVGYTF. The CDR3 nucleotides read TGTGCCAGCAGGACTGCTCGCAGGGGCCCGGTTGGCTACACCTTC.

The V and J genes are TRBV29-1 and TRBJ2-4; D perhaps matches TRBD2 (7 bases). Germline lookup yields CDR1 SQVTM and CDR2 ANQGSEA. The ends were cut back, 4 bases at V and 0 bases at J, with 16 bases in the middle. The CDR3 spans 16 residues. The CDR3 spells CSVVRGGALAKNIQYF. Here the CDR3 DNA reads TGCAGCGTTGTAAGAGGGGGGGCCTTAGCCAAAAACATTCAGTACTTC.

This clonotype was detected a few times. CDR3 sequence (DNA): TGTGCCAGCTACGGACAGGGTACTAACAATGAGCAGTTCTTC. Translation gives CASYGQGTNNEQFF. The chain is built from TRBV21-1 and TRBJ2-1; TRBD1 was called by the table and not checked on the DNA. TRBV21-1 is termed a pseudogene. The CDR3 is 14 residues long.

This sequence joins TRBV20-1 and TRBJ2-5; D is perhaps TRBD1 (6 bases). V gave up 5 bases and J gave up 9 bases, with 19 bases separating them. The CDR3 consists of 13 residues. Germline CDR1 reads DFQATT; CDR2 reads SNEGSKA (reference sequence). The CDR3 region has the DNA TGCAGTGCTCACCAAGTCGTCGAGGGGGCCCAGTACTTC. As protein: CSAHQVVEGAQYF.

This clonotype came up once. The chain couples TRBV12-3 or TRBV12-4 to TRBJ2-7; 7 bases align to TRBD1. Losses at the gene ends were 8 bases for V and 3 bases for J; bases not matched to a gene: 13. CDR3 size: 15 residues. Written as DNA, the CDR3 is TGTGCCAGCGGCGAGGGGGACAGACCTTACTACGAGCAGTACTTC. It specifies CASGEGDRPYYEQYF.

This chain links TRBV7-9 with TRBJ2-3; TRBD2 matches 8 bases. The CDR3 is 16 amino acids. V gave up 0 bases and J gave up 0 bases; unmatched junction bases: 2. In germline, CDR1 is SEHNR, CDR2 FQNEAQ (reference sequence). This CDR3 reads CASSLAAGESTDTQYF. CDR3 sequence (DNA): TGTGCCAGCAGCTTAGCAGCGGGGGAGAGCACAGATACGCAGTATTTT. Looking up the rest from reference TRBV7-9 and TRBJ2-3 gives the full variable domain: DTGVSQNPRHKITKRGQNVTFRCDPISEHNRLYWYRQTLGQGPEFLTYFQNEAQLEKSRLLSDRFSAERPKGSFSTLEIQRTEQGDSAMYLCASSLAAGESTDTQYFGPGTRLTVL.

CDR3 sequence (DNA): TGTGCCAGCAGTTACCGCCGGGACATAAATTCACCCCTCCACTTT. Translating it yields CASSYRRDINSPLHF. The chain combines TRBV6-2 or TRBV6-3 with TRBJ1-6; D might be TRBD1 (6 bases). Deletions cut 2 bases from V and 7 bases from J, with 12 bases between. This CDR3 has 15 residues. CDR1 is MNHEY, CDR2 SVGEGT, per germline.

The genes are TRBV20-1 and TRBJ2-5; D not resolved. CDR3 size: 15 residues. Trimming cost V 0 bases and J 2 bases, with 13 bases left between them. Germline V gene data show CDR1 as DFQATT and CDR2 as SNEGSKA (reference sequence). This CDR3 is CSARDARRSQETQYF. CDR3 nucleotides: TGCAGTGCTAGAGATGCCCGACGGTCTCAAGAGACCCAGTACTTC.

The rearrangement links TRBV7-6 to TRBJ2-1; 7 positions agree with TRBD2. J was trimmed by 0 bases and V by 1 base; bases with no gene match: 6. Looked up from germline, CDR1 is SGHVS and CDR2 is FNYEAQ. The length of the CDR3 is 17 residues. The CDR3 DNA sequence: TGTGCCAGCAGCTTAGGCGCCACTAGCGTCTCCTACAATGAGCAGTTCTTC. It is translated as CASSLGATSVSYNEQFF.

The chain has TRBV28 and TRBJ2-4; D is uncertain. The better agreement between TRBJ2-7 and the DNA end casts doubt on the J call. In germline, CDR1 is MDHEN, CDR2 SYDVKM. The CDR3 sequence is 9 residues long. CDR3 amino acids: CAGVGEQYF. In DNA, the CDR3 is TGTGCCGGCGTGGGCGAGCAGTACTTC.

The genes are TRBV12-3 or TRBV12-4 and TRBJ2-3; D unresolved. Trimming took 1 base from V and 4 from J, leaving 9 bases between them. The CDR3 spans 14 residues. CDR3 bases: TGTGCCAGCAGTTTAGAGGCCCCGGCAGATACGCAGTATTTT. It translates to CASSLEAPADTQYF.

This sequence joins TRBV7-3 and TRBJ2-5; tentative D call: TRBD1 (5 bases). The J call is doubtful: the DNA matches TRBJ2-7 better. This CDR3 is 15 amino acids long. Per germline, CDR1 SGHTA and CDR2 FQGTGA. The CDR3 DNA follows: TGTGCCAGCAGCTTACTCGAATCGGCAGGGCTCGAGCAGTACTTC. Its protein product is CASSLLESAGLEQYF.

This chain joins TRBV24-1 and TRBJ1-1; TRBD1 matches at 9 bases. Germline V gene sequence: CDR1 KGHDR, CDR2 SFDVKD. CDR3 length: 16 residues. Unmatched junction bases numbered 10, after V lost 9 bases and J lost 0 bases. CDR3: CATREGTGGMNTEAFF. CDR3 DNA sequence: TGTGCCACCCGAGAGGGAACAGGGGGCATGAACACTGAAGCTTTCTTT.

This clonotype has more than one count but fewer than ten. The V gene is TRBV7-2, the J gene TRBJ2-6; D ambiguous. The V and J ends lost 5 bases and 2 bases respectively, with 10 bases between them. The CDR3 covers 15 residues. CDR1 and CDR2 (germline): SGHTA, FQGNSA. The CDR3 here is CASSPQFPGANVLTF. The CDR3 DNA is TGTGCCAGCAGCCCGCAGTTCCCTGGGGCCAACGTCCTGACTTTC.

The chain combines TRBV10-3 with TRBJ2-1; tentatively, D is TRBD1 or TRBD2 (5 bases each). CDR1 and CDR2 (germline): ENHRY, SYGVKD. V was cut by 4 bases and J by 10 bases, with 8 bases left in between. The CDR3 loop spans 11 amino acids. The CDR3 DNA reads TGTGCCATCAGTGTATGGGGGGAGCAGTTCTTC. It translates to CAISVWGEQFF.

The rearrangement links TRBV27 to TRBJ1-2; D is perhaps TRBD1 (5 bases). The V gene's germline CDR1 is MNHEY and CDR2 SMNVEV (reference sequence). Trimming removed 3 bases at V and 5 bases at J, with 22 bases between. There are 17 residues in the CDR3. CDR3 nucleotide sequence: TGTGCCAGCAGTTTCAACCTCGCCTCGGGACGGATTTATGGCTACACCTTC. Translated: CASSFNLASGRIYGYTF.

The V gene is TRBV24-1, the J gene TRBJ1-5, with D possibly TRBD1 on 6 matching bases. This CDR3 region has 13 residues. Deletions cut 5 bases from V and 7 bases from J, with 11 bases between. In germline, CDR1 is KGHDR, CDR2 SFDVKD. Here the CDR3 DNA reads TGTGCCACCAGTGTGGCAGGGGCGCAGCCCCAGCATTTT. This encodes CATSVAGAQPQHF.

This chain uses TRBV4-3 with TRBJ1-6, with a weak D call TRBD1 (5 bases). Germline lookup yields CDR1 LGHNA and CDR2 YSLEER. The ends were cut back, 0 bases at V and 9 bases at J, with 12 bases in the middle. The CDR3 extends over 15 amino acids. The CDR3 nucleotides are TGCGCCAGCAGCCAAGAGCTACAGGTCGGTTCACCCCTCCACTTT. Translation: CASSQELQVGSPLHF.

CDR3 sequence (DNA): TGTGCCACCAGTGATACCCGACAGGGTGCGTACGAGCAGTACTTC. Amino acids: CATSDTRQGAYEQYF. The V gene is TRBV24-1, the J gene TRBJ2-5, with 7 bases aligning to TRBD1. The J call may be in error: the DNA end matches TRBJ2-7 better. The length of the CDR3 is 15 residues. Germline loops: CDR1 KGHDR, CDR2 SFDVKD.

The V call is TRBV11-2, the J call TRBJ2-1; 7 positions agree with TRBD2. Germline lookup yields CDR1 SGHAT and CDR2 FQNNGV. This CDR3 comprises 14 residues. V was clipped by 1 base and J by 9 bases; unmatched bases: 6. The CDR3 bases are TGTGCCAGCAGCTTAGTGGGGGGGAGCGGTGAGCAGTTCTTC. Encoded protein: CASSLVGGSGEQFF.

The chain couples TRBV27 to TRBJ2-3; the D gene is possibly TRBD1 (6 bases). CDR1 MNHEY and CDR2 SMNVEV come from the germline V gene (reference sequence). The CDR3 runs 14 residues. V lost 0 bases to trimming and J lost 4 bases, with 8 bases between them. This CDR3 reads CASSLSGAADTQYF. The CDR3 DNA is TGTGCCAGCAGTTTATCGGGGGCGGCAGATACGCAGTATTTT.

The V gene is TRBV27, the J gene TRBJ2-5, with D maybe TRBD2 (7 bases). The CDR3 runs to 15 residues. Trimming stripped 3 bases from V and 5 bases from J, with 16 bases between. The germline gives CDR1 MNHEY, CDR2 SMNVEV (reference sequence). The CDR3: CASSLMLGGQETQYF. CDR3 sequence (DNA): TGTGCCAGCAGTTTGATGCTCGGGGGGCAGGAGACCCAGTACTTC.

The V and J genes are TRBV12-3 or TRBV12-4 and TRBJ1-6, with D maybe TRBD1 (6 bases). V lost 3 bases, J lost 8 bases, and 11 bases lay in between. This CDR3 contains 14 residues. CDR3 DNA: TGTGCCAGCAGTTTTCTCAGGGGTCATTCACCCCTCCACTTT. Its protein is CASSFLRGHSPLHF.

A note on this clonotype: Germline is not matched at one junction end, which may reflect a read error. The CDR3 protein is CSARLRGTYNSPPHF. Written as DNA, the CDR3 is TGCAGTGCTAGATTAAGGGGGACCTATAATTCACCCCCCCACTTT. The V call is TRBV20-1, the J call TRBJ1-6; a weak D match, TRBD1 (6 bases). The CDR3 is 15 residues long. Germline lookup yields CDR1 DFQATT and CDR2 SNEGSKA (reference sequence).

The chain couples TRBV28 to TRBJ2-7; D is possibly TRBD2 (5 bases). The germline gives CDR1 MDHEN, CDR2 SYDVKM. V dropped 5 bases and J dropped 4 bases, with 12 bases sitting between them. The CDR3 has 13 amino acids. CDR3 coding DNA: TGTGCCAGCAGTACACTCCCGGGATACGAGCAGTACTTC. This translates into CASSTLPGYEQYF.